This is a list of T cell receptor beta chains from one sample in a study of glioma-infiltrating T cells. MiXCR was run by TCRdb on the multiplex PCR reads, yielding one entry per CDR3 protein. The table lists some 130,000 distinct CDR3 sequences, 24% of them singletons, with about a quarter in the top ten. Sequencing was performed on glioma tissue, nonneoplastic brain tissue, or PBMCs (not recorded which). These receptors originate from a human donor with low-grade glioma or glioblastoma, undergoing nonglioma brain surgery, or in good health (not recorded which). The CDR3 runs from the conserved cysteine through the conserved F or W. Fields, in order: clone size, J gene, V gene, D gene, CDR3 protein, CDR3 DNA. A D gene is named only where the DNA matches it firmly. Only some rows state a clone size, as once, few, many or a class for expanded clones.

clone_size: NA; j_call: TRBJ2-1; v_call: TRBV20-1; d_call: TRBD2; cdr3_aa: CSARVAGLLYEQFF; cdr3_nt: TGCAGTGCTAGAGTAGCGGGGTTACTCTATGAGCAGTTCTTC
clone_size: few; j_call: TRBJ1-1; v_call: TRBV4-2; d_call: NA; cdr3_aa: CASSQPPGETEAFF; cdr3_nt: TGTGCCAGCAGCCAGCCCCCTGGGGAGACTGAAGCTTTCTTT
clone_size: NA; j_call: TRBJ1-6; v_call: TRBV10-2; d_call: TRBD1; cdr3_aa: CASTKGGQGSSPLHF; cdr3_nt: TGCGCCAGCACCAAAGGCGGACAGGGTAGTTCACCCCTCCACTTT
clone_size: NA; j_call: TRBJ2-2; v_call: TRBV5-6; d_call: NA; cdr3_aa: CASSLVQSSRELFF; cdr3_nt: TGTGCCAGCAGCTTGGTACAGTCATCCCGGGAGCTGTTTTTT
clone_size: many; j_call: TRBJ2-3; v_call: TRBV6-1; d_call: NA; cdr3_aa: CASSLDRPGTDTQYF; cdr3_nt: TGTGCCAGCAGTCTCGACAGGCCGGGGACAGATACGCAGTATTTT
clone_size: many; j_call: TRBJ1-2; v_call: TRBV6-1; d_call: TRBD1; cdr3_aa: CASSRDRAYYGYTF; cdr3_nt: TGTGCCAGCAGCCGGGACAGGGCCTACTATGGCTACACCTTC
clone_size: many; j_call: TRBJ2-1; v_call: TRBV7-2; d_call: NA; cdr3_aa: CASSLAGANPHEQFF; cdr3_nt: TGTGCCAGCAGCTTAGCGGGAGCGAATCCCCATGAGCAGTTCTTC
clone_size: NA; j_call: TRBJ2-5; v_call: TRBV5-1; d_call: TRBD2; cdr3_aa: CASSDPSGGAETQYF; cdr3_nt: TGCGCCAGCAGTGATCCTAGCGGGGGGGCAGAGACCCAGTACTTC
clone_size: few; j_call: TRBJ1-6; v_call: TRBV7-3; d_call: NA; cdr3_aa: CASSPQGGNNSPLHF; cdr3_nt: TGTGCCAGCAGCCCCCAGGGCGGGAATAATTCACCCCTCCACTTT
clone_size: NA; j_call: TRBJ2-3; v_call: TRBV2; d_call: NA; cdr3_aa: CASSREPSTDTQYF; cdr3_nt: TGTGCCAGCTCGAGGGAACCTAGCACAGATACGCAGTATTTT
clone_size: few; j_call: TRBJ1-3; v_call: TRBV7-6; d_call: NA; cdr3_aa: CASSPDYRRNTIYF; cdr3_nt: TGTGCCAGCAGCCCCGACTACAGGAGAAACACCATATATTTT
clone_size: few; j_call: TRBJ2-5; v_call: TRBV4-1; d_call: NA; cdr3_aa: CASSQDNRIQETQYF; cdr3_nt: TGCGCCAGCAGCCAGGACAACAGGATACAAGAGACCCAGTACTTC
clone_size: once; j_call: TRBJ1-1; v_call: TRBV28; d_call: TRBD1; cdr3_aa: CASSFSTGTGFWRNTGAFF; cdr3_nt: TGTGCCAGCAGCTTCTCAACCGGGACAGGGTTCTGGAGAAACACTGGAGCTTTCTTT
clone_size: many; j_call: TRBJ2-2; v_call: TRBV6-1; d_call: TRBD1; cdr3_aa: CASSRRQGYTGELFF; cdr3_nt: TGTGCCAGCTCTCGGAGACAGGGGTATACCGGGGAGCTGTTTTTT
clone_size: NA; j_call: TRBJ1-4; v_call: TRBV7-7; d_call: NA; cdr3_aa: CASSQDRTEEKLLF; cdr3_nt: TGCGCCAGCAGCCAAGATAGGACAGAAGAAAAACTGCTTTTT
clone_size: many; j_call: TRBJ2-5; v_call: TRBV20-1; d_call: NA; cdr3_aa: CSARQGGGETQYF; cdr3_nt: TGCAGTGCTAGACAGGGGGGAGGAGAGACCCAGTACTTC
clone_size: NA; j_call: TRBJ2-3; v_call: TRBV20-1; d_call: TRBD2; cdr3_aa: CSARGLAGGRTDTQYF; cdr3_nt: TGCAGTGCGAGGGGGCTAGCGGGGGGGCGCACAGATACGCAGTATTTT
clone_size: few; j_call: TRBJ1-5; v_call: TRBV24-1; d_call: NA; cdr3_aa: CATSDLFDNQPQHF; cdr3_nt: TGTGCCACCAGTGATTTGTTTGACAATCAGCCCCAGCATTTT
clone_size: few; j_call: TRBJ1-1; v_call: TRBV4-1; d_call: NA; cdr3_aa: CASSQGRVMNTEAFF; cdr3_nt: TGCGCCAGCAGCCAAGGGCGGGTGATGAACACTGAAGCTTTCTTT
clone_size: NA; j_call: TRBJ2-5; v_call: TRBV11-2; d_call: NA; cdr3_aa: CASSLRGGGWSQETQYF; cdr3_nt: TGTGCCAGCAGCTTAAGGGGGGGAGGATGGTCCCAAGAGACACAGTACTTC
clone_size: NA; j_call: TRBJ1-1; v_call: TRBV29-1; d_call: NA; cdr3_aa: CSVVGPPGAFF; cdr3_nt: TGCAGCGTTGTGGGACCGCCGGGGGCTTTCTTT
clone_size: NA; j_call: TRBJ2-2; v_call: TRBV24-1; d_call: NA; cdr3_aa: CATSDFVGGKEDTGELFF; cdr3_nt: TGTGCCACCAGTGATTTTGTAGGGGGGAAAGAAGACACCGGGGAGCTGTTTTTT
clone_size: many; j_call: TRBJ2-1; v_call: TRBV4-1; d_call: NA; cdr3_aa: CASSQHYNEQFF; cdr3_nt: TGCGCCAGCAGCCAACATTACAATGAGCAGTTCTTC
clone_size: many; j_call: TRBJ2-1; v_call: TRBV6-6; d_call: NA; cdr3_aa: CASSYRTGRGGEQFF; cdr3_nt: TGTGCCAGCAGTTACCGGACTGGGAGGGGGGGTGAGCAGTTCTTC
clone_size: NA; j_call: TRBJ1-3; v_call: TRBV7-2; d_call: NA; cdr3_aa: CASSHSTGLGGNTIYF; cdr3_nt: TGTGCCAGCAGCCATAGTACAGGGTTAGGGGGAAACACCATATATTTT
clone_size: NA; j_call: TRBJ2-3; v_call: TRBV24-1; d_call: TRBD1; cdr3_aa: CATSDLAWEQGASDTQYF; cdr3_nt: TGTGCCACCAGTGATTTGGCCTGGGAGCAGGGGGCTTCAGATACGCAGTATTTT
clone_size: NA; j_call: TRBJ1-2; v_call: TRBV15; d_call: NA; cdr3_aa: CATSRETYGYTF; cdr3_nt: TGTGCCACCAGCAGAGAGACTTATGGCTACACCTTC
clone_size: many; j_call: TRBJ2-1; v_call: TRBV24-1; d_call: TRBD1; cdr3_aa: CATSDDYSGTGIYNEQFF; cdr3_nt: TGTGCCACCAGTGATGACTACTCCGGGACAGGGATATACAATGAGCAGTTCTTC
clone_size: few; j_call: TRBJ2-3; v_call: TRBV19; d_call: TRBD2; cdr3_aa: CASSISGAADTQYF; cdr3_nt: TGTGCCAGTAGTATAAGCGGGGCGGCAGATACGCAGTATTTT
clone_size: NA; j_call: TRBJ2-3; v_call: TRBV7-3; d_call: NA; cdr3_aa: CASSLNGETQYF; cdr3_nt: TGTGCCAGCAGCTTAAACGGGGAGACGCAGTATTTT
clone_size: once; j_call: TRBJ2-1; v_call: TRBV19; d_call: NA; cdr3_aa: CASSSGNNNEQFF; cdr3_nt: TGTGCCAGTAGTTCGGGGAACAACAATGAGCAGTTCTTC
clone_size: NA; j_call: TRBJ1-2; v_call: TRBV2; d_call: NA; cdr3_aa: CASSEVQIPYGYNF; cdr3_nt: TGTGCCAGCAGTGAAGTGCAGATACCATATGGCTACAACTTC
clone_size: many; j_call: TRBJ2-2; v_call: TRBV6-1; d_call: TRBD2; cdr3_aa: CASNSLAGGTGELFF; cdr3_nt: TGTGCCAGCAATTCCCTAGCGGGGGGAACCGGGGAGCTGTTTTTT
clone_size: many; j_call: TRBJ1-6; v_call: TRBV6-6; d_call: TRBD1; cdr3_aa: CASSYAGTAYNSPLHF; cdr3_nt: TGTGCCAGCAGTTACGCCGGGACAGCTTATAATTCACCCCTCCACTTT
clone_size: NA; j_call: TRBJ2-4; v_call: TRBV19; d_call: NA; cdr3_aa: CASSIAALGNIQYF; cdr3_nt: TGTGCCAGTAGTATAGCCGCTTTGGGGAACATTCAGTACTTC
clone_size: NA; j_call: TRBJ2-3; v_call: TRBV2; d_call: TRBD2; cdr3_aa: CARSVAGGLTDTQYF; cdr3_nt: TGTGCCAGAAGTGTAGCGGGGGGCCTCACAGATACGCAGTATTTT
clone_size: few; j_call: TRBJ2-1; v_call: TRBV27; d_call: NA; cdr3_aa: CASSPRLYNEQFF; cdr3_nt: TGTGCCAGCAGTCCTAGGCTCTACAATGAGCAGTTCTTC
clone_size: NA; j_call: TRBJ2-5; v_call: TRBV28; d_call: TRBD1; cdr3_aa: CASTTRTGQGTQYF; cdr3_nt: TGTGCCAGCACCACCCGGACAGGCCAAGGGACCCAGTACTTC
clone_size: NA; j_call: TRBJ2-3; v_call: TRBV19; d_call: NA; cdr3_aa: CASSLRGLDTQYF; cdr3_nt: TGTGCCAGTAGTCTGCGGGGATTGGATACGCAGTATTTT
clone_size: NA; j_call: TRBJ1-1; v_call: TRBV7-9; d_call: NA; cdr3_aa: CASSLGEVNTEAFF; cdr3_nt: TGTGCCAGCAGCTTAGGAGAAGTGAACACTGAAGCTTTCTTT
clone_size: many; j_call: TRBJ1-2; v_call: TRBV6-1; d_call: TRBD1; cdr3_aa: CASSPQDRAGYGYTF; cdr3_nt: TGTGCCAGCAGTCCCCAGGACAGGGCGGGATATGGCTACACCTTC
clone_size: many; j_call: TRBJ2-1; v_call: TRBV24-1; d_call: NA; cdr3_aa: CATSDPSRRNEQFF; cdr3_nt: TGTGCCACCAGTGATCCCTCTAGAAGGAATGAGCAGTTCTTC
clone_size: few; j_call: TRBJ2-3; v_call: TRBV6-4; d_call: NA; cdr3_aa: CASSPAMGTDTQYF; cdr3_nt: TGTGCCAGCAGCCCAGCGATGGGTACAGATACGCAGTATTTT
clone_size: NA; j_call: TRBJ2-3; v_call: TRBV2; d_call: NA; cdr3_aa: CASSSDVGDTQYF; cdr3_nt: TGTGCCAGCAGCTCCGACGTGGGTGATACGCAGTATTTT
clone_size: many; j_call: TRBJ2-1; v_call: TRBV7-9; d_call: NA; cdr3_aa: CASPRGESYNEQFF; cdr3_nt: TGTGCCAGCCCGAGGGGGGAGTCCTACAATGAGCAGTTCTTC
clone_size: few; j_call: TRBJ2-1; v_call: TRBV2; d_call: NA; cdr3_aa: CASIRDGSYNEQFF; cdr3_nt: TGTGCCAGCATCCGGGACGGCTCCTACAATGAGCAGTTCTTC
clone_size: NA; j_call: TRBJ2-3; v_call: TRBV11-2; d_call: TRBD2; cdr3_aa: CASSTTSGEGAGWQYF; cdr3_nt: TGTGCCAGCAGCACCACTAGCGGGGAGGGGGCAGGCTGGCAGTATTTT
clone_size: medium-sized; j_call: TRBJ2-3; v_call: TRBV15; d_call: TRBD2; cdr3_aa: CATSRTTSTTQYF; cdr3_nt: TGTGCCACCAGCAGAACGACTAGCACTACGCAGTATTTT
clone_size: NA; j_call: TRBJ2-5; v_call: TRBV7-2; d_call: TRBD2; cdr3_aa: CASSLQGLRAETQYF; cdr3_nt: TGTGCCAGCAGCCTCCAGGGACTACGGGCCGAGACCCAGTACTTC
clone_size: once; j_call: TRBJ2-1; v_call: TRBV28; d_call: NA; cdr3_aa: CASSLVGFEQLF; cdr3_nt: TGTGCCAGCAGTTTGGTGGGGTTTGAGCAGCTCTTC
clone_size: many; j_call: TRBJ1-2; v_call: TRBV28; d_call: TRBD1; cdr3_aa: CASSRRDRTF; cdr3_nt: TGTGCCAGCAGCCGACGGGACAGGACCTTC